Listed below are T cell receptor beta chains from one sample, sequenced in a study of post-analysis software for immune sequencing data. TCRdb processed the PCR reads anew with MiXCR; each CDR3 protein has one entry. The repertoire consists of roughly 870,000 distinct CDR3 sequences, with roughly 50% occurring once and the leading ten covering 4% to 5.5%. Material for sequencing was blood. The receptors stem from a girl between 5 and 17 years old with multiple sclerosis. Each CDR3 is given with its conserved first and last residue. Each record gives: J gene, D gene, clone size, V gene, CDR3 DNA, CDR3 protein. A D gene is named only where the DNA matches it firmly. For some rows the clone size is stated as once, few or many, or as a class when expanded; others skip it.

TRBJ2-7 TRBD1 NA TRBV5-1 TGCGCCAGCAGCTTGACCCCTCCGACAGGGTTCATCTACGAGCAGTACTTC CASSLTPPTGFIYEQYF
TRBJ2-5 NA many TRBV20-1 TGCAGTGCTAGAGGGCAGCAAGAGACCCAGTACTTC CSARGQQETQYF
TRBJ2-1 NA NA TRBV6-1 TGTGCCAGCAGTGGGAGGGGGACCTACAATGAGCAGTTCTTC CASSGRGTYNEQFF
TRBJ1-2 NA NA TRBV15 TGTGCCACCAGCAGAGATCCCATTAACTATGGCTACACCTTC CATSRDPINYGYTF
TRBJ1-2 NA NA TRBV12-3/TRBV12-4 TGTGCCAGCAGTTTGGTAGGGCCACAGGGAATCGGCTACACCTTC CASSLVGPQGIGYTF
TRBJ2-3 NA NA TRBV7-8 TGTGCCAGCAGCTTCAGGGGTACGCAGTATTTT CASSFRGTQYF
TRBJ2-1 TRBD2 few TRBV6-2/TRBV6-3 TGTGCCAGCAGTTCGGGGGGAGGACGTAGTGAGCAGTTCTTC CASSSGGGRSEQFF
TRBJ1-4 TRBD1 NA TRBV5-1 TGCGCCAGCAGCTTCTCGACAGGGGCGCCTGAAAAACTGTTTTTT CASSFSTGAPEKLFF
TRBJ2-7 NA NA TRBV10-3 TGTGCCATCAGTCCGAGTATCGGCTACGAGCAGTACTTC CAISPSIGYEQYF
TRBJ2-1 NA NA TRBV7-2 TGTGCCAGCAGCTTATCGACTAGTAATTTCCATGAGCAGTTCTTC CASSLSTSNFHEQFF
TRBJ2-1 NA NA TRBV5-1 TGCGCCAGCAGCTTGTGGGCAGTAGCGGATGAGCAGTTCTTC CASSLWAVADEQFF
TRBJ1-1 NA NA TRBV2 TGTGCCAGCAGGCTAGACGGCCGGGGCACTGAAGCTTTCTTT CASRLDGRGTEAFF
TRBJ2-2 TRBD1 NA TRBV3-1 TGTGCCAGCAGCCAAGACGAGGGACAGTACAGGGAGCTGTTTTTT CASSQDEGQYRELFF
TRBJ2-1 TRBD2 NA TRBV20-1 TGCAGTGCTTCCCGCGGGGGGGCCTACAATGAGCAGTTCTTC CSASRGGAYNEQFF
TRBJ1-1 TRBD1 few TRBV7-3 TGTGCCAGCAGCTACAGGGACAGAGACACTGAAGCTTTCTTT CASSYRDRDTEAFF
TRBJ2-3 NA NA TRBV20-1 TGCAGTGCTAGACGCTCCGGGACCCGGCTCACAGATACGCAGTATTTT CSARRSGTRLTDTQYF
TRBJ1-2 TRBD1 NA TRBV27 TGTGCCAGCAGTTCACAATCCGGGACAGGGTCCTATGGCTACACCTTC CASSSQSGTGSYGYTF
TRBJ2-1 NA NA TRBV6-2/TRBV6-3 TGTGCCAGCAGTTACCCACCTCTGGCGCAGTTCTTC CASSYPPLAQFF